The 16 T cell receptor beta chains reported below all come from one sample, sequenced in a study of T-cell reconstitution after alpha-beta-depleted transplantation in children. TCRbeta library preparation incorporated unique molecular identifiers. TCRdb recomputed calls from the PCR reads with MiXCR, one row per CDR3 protein. The table includes 240,000 or so distinct CDR3 sequences, around 12% detected once. The sample was PBMCs from the stem cell graft donor, taken from the stem cell graft. The receptors here all came from a human donor who donated a stem cell graft to a child with acute lymphoblastic leukemia.

This clonotype was counted many times. V is TRBV5-8 and J is TRBJ1-5, with TRBD1 matching 9 bases. CDR1 and CDR2 (germline): SGHTS, YDEGEE. Unmatched junction bases numbered 11, after V lost 1 base and J lost 9 bases. CDR3 length equals 16 residues. Here the CDR3 reads CASSLRLYRGHGPQHF. The CDR3 region has the DNA TGTGCCAGCAGCTTGAGGTTATACAGGGGGCACGGGCCCCAGCATTTT.

This clonotype occurred many times. This chain joins TRBV29-1 and TRBJ2-7; D is perhaps TRBD1 (5 bases). Trimming shortened V by 1 base and J by 5 bases, and 12 bases separated the two germline ends. In germline, CDR1 is SQVTM, CDR2 ANQGSEA. The CDR3 is 13 residues long. The CDR3 reads CSVEAWGSDEQYF. In DNA, the CDR3 is TGCAGCGTTGAAGCTTGGGGCTCAGACGAGCAGTACTTC.

This clonotype was detected many times. The V call is TRBV2, the J call TRBJ2-1, with D hard to call. This CDR3 spans 15 amino acids. V lost 2 bases and J lost 7, with 15 bases in between. The V gene's germline CDR1 is SNHLY and CDR2 FYNNEI. The CDR3 bases are TGTGCCAGCAGTGAACCCAACCGGCCGGGTAATGAGCAGTTCTTC. Encoded protein: CASSEPNRPGNEQFF. Full variable domain (outside the CDR3, taken from reference TRBV2 and TRBJ2-1): EPEVTQTPSHQVTQMGQEVILRCVPISNHLYFYWYRQILGQKVEFLVSFYNNEISEKSEIFDDQFSVERPDGSNFTLKIRSTKLEDSAMYFCASSEPNRPGNEQFFGPGTRLTVL.

This clonotype was detected ten times or more. The V call is TRBV6-2 or TRBV6-3, the J call TRBJ1-1; no firm D call. Germline CDR1 reads MNHEY; CDR2 reads SVGEGT. CDR3 length: 14 amino acids. V gave up 3 bases and J gave up 0 bases, with 8 bases separating them. The chain's CDR3 is CASSYDLMNTEAFF. The CDR3 nucleotides read TGTGCCAGCAGTTATGATCTGATGAACACTGAAGCTTTCTTT.

This clonotype came up many times. This sequence joins TRBV4-2 and TRBJ2-1; D remains unclear. Per the germline V gene, CDR1 is LGHNA and CDR2 is YNFKEQ. CDR3 length: 14 amino acids. V dropped 0 bases and J dropped 11 bases, with 14 bases sitting between them. The CDR3 bases are TGTGCCAGCAGCCAAGACCCCACAGAGAATAAGCAGTTCTTC. Amino acids: CASSQDPTENKQFF.

In its sample, this clonotype was seen many times. The chain combines TRBV5-1 with TRBJ2-7, with 12 nucleotides matching TRBD2. This CDR3 spans 16 amino acids. The V gene's germline CDR1 is SGHRS and CDR2 YFSETQ. Trimming at V came to 0 bases and at J to 3 bases, leaving 4 bases not matched to a gene. The CDR3, as DNA: TGCGCCAGCAGCTTGGCCCCGACTAGCGGGGGCTACGAGCAGTACTTC. Translated, it gives CASSLAPTSGGYEQYF.

This clonotype was observed a handful of times. The chain combines TRBV7-8 with TRBJ2-1; D possibly matches TRBD1 or TRBD2 (6 bases each). Trimming cost V 4 bases and J 4 bases, with 23 bases left between them. The V gene's germline CDR1 is SGHVS and CDR2 FQNEAQ. The CDR3 covers 18 residues. CDR3 sequence: CASSSLKGRGGLYNEQFF. DNA of the CDR3: TGTGCCAGCAGCTCCCTAAAGGGCAGGGGAGGCCTTTACAATGAGCAGTTCTTC.

This clonotype was seen repeatedly, ten times or more. The chain combines TRBV7-2 with TRBJ2-2, with a possible D match to TRBD1 (5 bases). This CDR3 has 14 residues. V lost 5 bases and J 3 bases, leaving 10 bases between the germline ends. Germline CDR1 SGHTA, CDR2 FQGNSA. The CDR3 region is CASSLMTDTGELFF. The CDR3 nucleotides are TGTGCCAGCAGCCTAATGACAGACACCGGGGAGCTGTTTTTT.

This clonotype was seen ten or more times. The chain links TRBV6-2 or TRBV6-3 to TRBJ2-7, with TRBD2 as a possible D gene (6 bases). Germline CDR1 and CDR2: MNHEY and SVGEGT. This CDR3 is built from 17 residues. V lost 0 bases and J lost 0, with 15 bases in between. This CDR3 is CASSYSIGGGNSYEQYF. The CDR3 nucleotides read TGTGCCAGCAGTTACTCGATCGGGGGAGGAAACTCCTACGAGCAGTACTTC.

This clonotype was detected ten times or more. The chain links TRBV5-1 to TRBJ2-1; D call uncertain. The CDR3 contains 16 residues. CDR1 and CDR2 (germline): SGHRS, YFSETQ. V lost 2 bases, J lost 5 bases, and 17 bases lay in between. The CDR3 DNA reads as TGCGCCAGCAGCTTCCCCCAGACCCTCCTTGACAATGAGCAGTTCTTC. Amino acids: CASSFPQTLLDNEQFF.

This clonotype was detected many times. The rearrangement joins TRBV12-3 or TRBV12-4 to TRBJ2-5; D not certain. V lost 6 bases and J lost 2, with 19 bases in between. This CDR3 has 16 amino acids. This CDR3 reads CASSLSVPPPQETQYF. As DNA, the CDR3 is TGTGCCAGCAGCCTATCAGTCCCTCCCCCTCAAGAGACCCAGTACTTC.

This clonotype was seen repeatedly, ten times or more. The genes are TRBV6-2 or TRBV6-3 and TRBJ2-3; possibly TRBD1 or TRBD2 for D (6 bases each). From germline, CDR1 is MNHEY and CDR2 SVGEGT. The CDR3 covers 11 residues. V was trimmed by 8 bases and J by 10 bases, leaving 13 bases between them. The CDR3 coding sequence is TGTGCCAGCGAGGGGGGATTGCCGCAGTATTTT. This encodes CASEGGLPQYF.

This clonotype was observed at least ten times. The rearrangement joins TRBV9 to TRBJ2-6; D gene ambiguous. V gave up 0 bases and J gave up 0 bases, with 7 bases separating them. Germline V lookup: CDR1 SGDLS, CDR2 YYNGEE. This CDR3 is built from 16 residues. This chain's CDR3 is CASSVVHRSGANVLTF. Written as DNA, the CDR3 is TGTGCCAGCAGCGTAGTACACCGCTCTGGGGCCAACGTCCTGACTTTC.

This clonotype was observed at least ten times. This rearrangement joins TRBV7-9 to TRBJ1-2; D gene unclear. The V gene lost 3 bases and the J gene lost 0 bases, with 5 bases spanning the gap. CDR1 is SEHNR, CDR2 FQNEAQ, per germline (reference sequence). This CDR3 is 13 amino acids long. In DNA, the CDR3 is TGTGCCAGCAGCTTGCCCTCTAACTATGGCTACACCTTC. The encoded protein is CASSLPSNYGYTF. Variable domain in full (rest from reference TRBV7-9 and TRBJ1-2): DTGVSQNPRHKITKRGQNVTFRCDPISEHNRLYWYRQTLGQGPEFLTYFQNEAQLEKSRLLSDRFSAERPKGSFSTLEIQRTEQGDSAMYLCASSLPSNYGYTFGSGTRLTVV.

V is TRBV6-2 or TRBV6-3 and J is TRBJ2-7; D possibly corresponds to TRBD2 (7 bases). CDR1 and CDR2 (germline): MNHEY, SVGEGT. V dropped 4 bases and J dropped 2 bases, with 15 bases sitting between them. This CDR3 comprises 15 residues. The CDR3 bases are TGTGCCAGCAGTTCCGTTGCGGGGGCCACCTACGAGCAGTACTTC. Translation: CASSSVAGATYEQYF.

This clonotype showed up many times. The V gene is TRBV6-5, the J gene TRBJ1-1; 8 nucleotides line up with TRBD1. V gave up 3 bases and J gave up 4 bases; unmatched junction bases: 19. Germline CDR1 and CDR2: MNHEY and SVGAGI. CDR3 length: 19 residues. CDR3 DNA: TGTGCCAGCAGTTATCACCGTCCACTCCACCGAACAGGGGGCACTGAAGCTTTCTTT. Translating gives CASSYHRPLHRTGGTEAFF.